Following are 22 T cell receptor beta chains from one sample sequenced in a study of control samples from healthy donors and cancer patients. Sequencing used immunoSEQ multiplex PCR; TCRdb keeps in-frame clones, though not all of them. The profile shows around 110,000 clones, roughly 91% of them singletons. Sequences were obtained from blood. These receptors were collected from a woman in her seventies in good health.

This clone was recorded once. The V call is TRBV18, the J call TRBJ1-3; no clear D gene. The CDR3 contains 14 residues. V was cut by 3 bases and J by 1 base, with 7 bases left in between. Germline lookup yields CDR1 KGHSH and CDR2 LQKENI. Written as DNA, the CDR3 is TGTGCCAGCTCACCCCAGCGGTCTGGAAACACCATATATTTT. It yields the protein CASSPQRSGNTIYF.

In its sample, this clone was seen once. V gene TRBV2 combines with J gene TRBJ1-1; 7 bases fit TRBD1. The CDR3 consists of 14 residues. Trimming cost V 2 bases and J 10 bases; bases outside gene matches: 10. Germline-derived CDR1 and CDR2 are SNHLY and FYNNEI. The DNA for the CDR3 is TGTGCCAGCAGTGAATGGGACAGCAAACTTCGAGCTTTCTTT. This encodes CASSEWDSKLRAFF.

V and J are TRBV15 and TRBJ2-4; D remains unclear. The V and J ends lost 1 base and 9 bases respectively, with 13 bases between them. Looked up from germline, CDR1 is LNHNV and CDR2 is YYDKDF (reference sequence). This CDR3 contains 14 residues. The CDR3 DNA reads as TGTGCCACCAGCAGAGCTACAGCGATCGGCATTCAGTACTTC. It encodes CATSRATAIGIQYF.

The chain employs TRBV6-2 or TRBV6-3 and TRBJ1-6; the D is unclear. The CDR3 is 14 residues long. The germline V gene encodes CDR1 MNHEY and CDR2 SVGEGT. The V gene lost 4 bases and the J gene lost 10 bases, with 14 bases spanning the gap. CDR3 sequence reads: CASSSGGIPSPLHF. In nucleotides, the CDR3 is TGTGCCAGCAGTTCTGGAGGAATCCCCTCACCCCTCCACTTT.

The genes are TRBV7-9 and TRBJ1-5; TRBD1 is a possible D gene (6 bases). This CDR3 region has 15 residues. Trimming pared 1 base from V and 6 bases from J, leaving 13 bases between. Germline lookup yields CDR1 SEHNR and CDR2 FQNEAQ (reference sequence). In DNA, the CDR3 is TGTGCCAGCAGCTTAGGGGGGGCGCTGGGTCAGCCCCAGCATTTT. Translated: CASSLGGALGQPQHF. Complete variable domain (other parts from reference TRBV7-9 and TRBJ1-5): DTGVSQNPRHKITKRGQNVTFRCDPISEHNRLYWYRQTLGQGPEFLTYFQNEAQLEKSRLLSDRFSAERPKGSFSTLEIQRTEQGDSAMYLCASSLGGALGQPQHFGDGTRLSIL.

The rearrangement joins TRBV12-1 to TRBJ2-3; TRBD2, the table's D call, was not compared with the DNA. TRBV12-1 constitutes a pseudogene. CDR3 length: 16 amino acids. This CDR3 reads CASSLLWGGAPDTQYF. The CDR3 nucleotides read TGTGCCAGCAGCCTCCTTTGGGGGGGGGCCCCAGATACGCAGTATTTT.

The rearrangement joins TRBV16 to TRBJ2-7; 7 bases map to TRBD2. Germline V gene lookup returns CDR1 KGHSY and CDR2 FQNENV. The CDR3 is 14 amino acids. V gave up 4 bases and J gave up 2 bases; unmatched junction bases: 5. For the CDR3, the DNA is TGTGCCAGCAGCCTAGAGCGGGGCCCCTACGAGCAGTACTTC. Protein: CASSLERGPYEQYF.

The CDR3 is CASSEGLGRDEQFF. The CDR3 nucleotides read TGTGCCAGCAGTGAGGGACTAGGGCGGGATGAGCAGTTCTTC. The chain links TRBV6-1 to TRBJ2-1, with TRBD2 matching 8 bases. Germline V gives CDR1 MNHNS, CDR2 SASEGT. CDR3 length equals 14 residues. J was trimmed by 8 bases and V by 3 bases; bases with no gene match: 6.

In DNA form, the CDR3 reads TGCGCCAGCAGCCCCGAGGTCCGAGGGACACTCGGAGAAAAACTGTTTTTT. It is translated as CASSPEVRGTLGEKLFF. The chain has TRBV5-1 and TRBJ1-4; TRBD1 is a possible D gene (6 bases). CDR3 length: 17 amino acids. Germline V gives CDR1 SGHRS, CDR2 YFSETQ. The V end lost 4 bases, the J end lost 8 bases, and 24 bases lay between the germline ends.

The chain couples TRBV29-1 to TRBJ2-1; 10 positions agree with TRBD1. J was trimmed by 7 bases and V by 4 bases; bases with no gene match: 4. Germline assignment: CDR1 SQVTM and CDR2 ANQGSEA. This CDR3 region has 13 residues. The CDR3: CSVGQGALNEQFF. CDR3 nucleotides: TGCAGCGTTGGACAGGGGGCATTGAATGAGCAGTTCTTC.

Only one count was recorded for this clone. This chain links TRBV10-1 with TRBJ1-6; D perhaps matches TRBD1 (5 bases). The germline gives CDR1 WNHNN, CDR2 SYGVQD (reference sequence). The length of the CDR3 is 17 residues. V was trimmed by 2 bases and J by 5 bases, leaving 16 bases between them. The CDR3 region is CASSESGHPTNNSPLHF. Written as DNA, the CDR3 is TGCGCCAGCAGTGAGAGCGGACATCCGACTAATAATTCACCCCTCCACTTT.

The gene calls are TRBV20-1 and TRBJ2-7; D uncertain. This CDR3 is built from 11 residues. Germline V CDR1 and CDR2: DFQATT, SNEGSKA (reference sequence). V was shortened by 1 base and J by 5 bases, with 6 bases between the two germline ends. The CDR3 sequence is CSARAGHEQYF. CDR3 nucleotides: TGCAGTGCTAGAGCTGGCCACGAGCAGTACTTC.

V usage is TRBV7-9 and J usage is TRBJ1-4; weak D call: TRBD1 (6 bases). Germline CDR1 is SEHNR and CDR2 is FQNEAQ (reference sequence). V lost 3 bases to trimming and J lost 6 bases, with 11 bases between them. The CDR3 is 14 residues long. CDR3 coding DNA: TGTGCCAGCAGCTTCGGGACAAGTGATGAAAAACTGTTTTTT. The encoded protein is CASSFGTSDEKLFF.

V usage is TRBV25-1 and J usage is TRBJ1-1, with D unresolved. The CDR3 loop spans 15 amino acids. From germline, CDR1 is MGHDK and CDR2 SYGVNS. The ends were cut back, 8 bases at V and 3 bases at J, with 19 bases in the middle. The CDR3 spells CASSKGRSLDTEAFF. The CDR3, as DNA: TGTGCCAGCTCAAAAGGACGGAGCTTGGACACTGAAGCTTTCTTT.

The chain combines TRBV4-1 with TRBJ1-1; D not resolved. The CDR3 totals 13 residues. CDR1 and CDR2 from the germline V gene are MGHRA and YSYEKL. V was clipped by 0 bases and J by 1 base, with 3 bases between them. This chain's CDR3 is CASSQEANTEAFF. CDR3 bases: TGCGCCAGCAGCCAAGAGGCGAACACTGAAGCTTTCTTT.

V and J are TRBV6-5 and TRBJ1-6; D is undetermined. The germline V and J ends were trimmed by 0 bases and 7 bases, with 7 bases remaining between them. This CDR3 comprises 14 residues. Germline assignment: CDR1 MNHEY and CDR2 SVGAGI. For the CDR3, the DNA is TGTGCCAGCAGTTACTCGCCCGGGAATTCACCCCTCCACTTT. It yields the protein CASSYSPGNSPLHF.

Written as DNA, the CDR3 is TGCGCCAGCAGCCAACTCGGGACAGCCAAAGAAAAACTGTTTTTT. This translates into CASSQLGTAKEKLFF. The chain couples TRBV4-3 to TRBJ1-4; TRBD1 agrees at 7 bases. There are 15 residues in the CDR3. Germline trimming cut 2 bases from V and 8 bases from J; bases unmatched to any gene: 8. The germline V gene encodes CDR1 LGHNA and CDR2 YSLEER.

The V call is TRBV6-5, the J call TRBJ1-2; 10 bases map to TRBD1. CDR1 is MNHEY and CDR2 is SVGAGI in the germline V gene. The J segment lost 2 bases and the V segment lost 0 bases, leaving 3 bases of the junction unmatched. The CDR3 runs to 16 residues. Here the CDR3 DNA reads TGTGCCAGCAGTTACTCGATGGGACAGGGGAACTATGGCTACACCTTC. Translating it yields CASSYSMGQGNYGYTF.

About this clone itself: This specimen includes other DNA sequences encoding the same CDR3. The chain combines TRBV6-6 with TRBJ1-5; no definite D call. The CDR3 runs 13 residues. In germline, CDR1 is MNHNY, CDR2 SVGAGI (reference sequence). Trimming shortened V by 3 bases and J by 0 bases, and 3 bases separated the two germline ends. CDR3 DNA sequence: TGTGCCAGCAGTTATGGTAGCAATCAGCCCCAGCATTTT. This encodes CASSYGSNQPQHF.

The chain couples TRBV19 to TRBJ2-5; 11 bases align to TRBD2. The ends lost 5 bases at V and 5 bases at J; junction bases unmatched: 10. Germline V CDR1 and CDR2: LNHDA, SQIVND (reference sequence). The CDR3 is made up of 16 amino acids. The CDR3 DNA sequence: TGTGCCAGTAGTCCCCGGATAGCGGGGGGGAGGGAGACCCAGTACTTC. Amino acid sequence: CASSPRIAGGRETQYF.

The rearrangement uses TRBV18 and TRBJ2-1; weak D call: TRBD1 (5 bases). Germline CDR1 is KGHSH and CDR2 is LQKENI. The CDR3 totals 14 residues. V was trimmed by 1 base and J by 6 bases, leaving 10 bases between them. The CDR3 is CASSPRQGGNEQFF. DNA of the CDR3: TGTGCCAGCTCACCACGGCAGGGCGGCAATGAGCAGTTCTTC.

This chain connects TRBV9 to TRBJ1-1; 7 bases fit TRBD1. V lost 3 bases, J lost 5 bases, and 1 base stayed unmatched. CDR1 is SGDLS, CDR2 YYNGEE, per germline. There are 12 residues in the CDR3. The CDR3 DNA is TGTGCCAGCAGCGCAGGGGGAACTGAAGCTTTCTTT. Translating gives CASSAGGTEAFF.